The following is a T cell receptor (beta chain) sequence with its context. Sequencing of TCR beta drew on CD8+ and CD4+ T cells from blood. Susac syndrome patients met recently defined diagnostic criteria for definite or probable disease. This specimen belongs to a study of CD8 T cells in Susac syndrome. Overall study: At blood draw, Susac syndrome patients were therapy-naive, on corticosteroids, or on intravenous immunoglobulin alone.

Random hexamers were used to reverse transcribe the RNA input (roughly 0.5 to 1 ug). TCR beta CDR3 was amplified by immunoSEQ covering 54 Vbeta and 13 Jbeta. MiXCR, run by TCRdb on the immunoSEQ multiplex PCR reads, gives a single entry per CDR3 protein. The sample records tens of thousands of distinct CDR3 sequences, about 96% being singletons. The CDR3 has 14 residues. Trimming took off 5 bases at V and 0 bases at J, with 7 bases between the two ends. The germline V gene has CDR1 SEHNR and CDR2 FQNEAQ (reference sequence). This sequence originates from a human donor with Susac syndrome. V and J are TRBV7-9 and TRBJ2-2; TRBD1 might be the D (5 bases). Sequencing used CD8+ T cells from PBMCs. The CDR3, as DNA: TGTGCCAGCAGCCGGACAACGAACACCGGGGAGCTGTTTTTT. Translated: CASSRTTNTGELFF. The variable domain in full, with the rest retrieved from reference TRBV7-9 and TRBJ2-2, is DTGVSQNPRHKITKRGQNVTFRCDPISEHNRLYWYRQTLGQGPEFLTYFQNEAQLEKSRLLSDRFSAERPKGSFSTLEIQRTEQGDSAMYLCASSRTTNTGELFFGEGSRLTVL.